This TCR beta chain was recovered during a study of T cells after yellow fever vaccination (dated by TCRdb to between 2018 and 2021). A note on the overall study: The SMART-Seq v4 Ultra Low Input RNA kit was used to prepare libraries from fractions with low cell numbers. Bulk TCR alpha and beta repertoires were sequenced longitudinally to track T-cell clones before and after primary and booster YFV17D yellow fever vaccination. Blood was drawn at multiple timepoints before and after primary and secondary immunization, with bulk PBMC replicates and cell subsets isolated. The cohort comprised two healthy male donors, one aged 18 to 29 and one aged 30 to 40 years.

This clonotype has just a few counts. The antigen it binds to is not known. No qualities accompany the bases; no much larger clone lies one base away. The germline V gene (reference sequence) yields SGHAT for CDR1 and FQDESV for CDR2. The V and J ends are trimmed by 4 bases and 3 bases, leaving 15 bases between them. The cysteine opens and the phenylalanine closes a CDR3 of 16 amino acids. The only DNA kept is the CDR3, 48 bases in frame from the first base. TCR cDNA was synthesized by 5'RACE template switching, through which a universal primer site and unique molecular identifiers were introduced. cDNA synthesis was primed from both the TCR alpha and TCR beta constant segments. Two PCR steps were used to amplify libraries, with sample barcodes and sequencing adapters being added in the second step. Sequencing of libraries was done on Illumina HiSeq 2500 (2x100 bp) or NovaSeq (2x150 bp). Under the source paper's analysis protocol: MIGEC was used to demultiplex reads and collapse the reads into UMI consensus sequences, and MiXCR was used for V(D)J alignment. Using edgeR on replicate PBMC samples, clonotypes were called vaccine-responding if FDR was below 0.01 and the log2 fold change was above 5 up to day 15. Bulk clonotypes were assigned CD4 or CD8 identity according to which sequenced CD4 or CD8 repertoire held them at higher abundance. TCRdb's own reprocessing of the public reads used fastp at Q25 and MiXCR and kept productive beta chains. CDR3 protein duplicates are merged, each entry listing the most common genes and DNA. TCRdb, not the authors, supplied the V and J calls. Recorded for this sample are a few hundred thousand distinct CDR3 sequences; 8.7% of them occurred a single time. More than 15% of the sample belongs to the ten largest clones.

Interpreted using the paper, the treatment or condition label stands for: live attenuated yellow fever vaccine strain. Two biological replicates of bulk PBMCs were collected at each blood-draw timepoint. A standard Ficoll-Paque protocol was used to isolate PBMCs from peripheral blood. TriZol was used to extract RNA from bulk PBMCs, from CD4 and CD8 fractions, and from dextramer-positive and dextramer-negative fractions. Here is what the overall study found, with its caveats: The study included only a couple of donors, which limits how far the findings can be generalized. Compared with the primary T-cell response, the secondary T-cell response was weaker but faster, peaking on day 5 rather than day 15. A small fraction of clonotypes showed up in both the CD4 and CD8 compartments, probably as a result of convergent recombination. Most clones expanded after primary vaccination (about 95% of CD4 and about 85% of CD8) were re-detected after the booster, suggesting that broad memory maintenance occurred. Computational filtering was needed because FACS-sorted repertoires could contain abundant contaminating clonotypes from the bulk population.

The rearranged segments are TRBV11-1 and TRBJ2-2, with TRBD2 perhaps the D gene, on 5 matching bases. This specimen consisted of PBMCs, obtained on the day of the first yellow fever vaccination. The receptor was isolated from a man aged 18 to 29 who received the YFV17D yellow fever vaccine. The nucleotides read TGTGCCAGCAGCTCCCGGCGAGCGGTTTACACCGGGGAGCTGTTTTTT. This yields the protein CASSSRRAVYTGELFF.